This T cell receptor beta chain was documented in a study of technical replicates of blood from several donors. This clone showed up just once. Data came from immunoSEQ multiplex PCR; TCRdb stores just in-frame clones and leaves some out. The table shows 60,000 to 90,000 clones, with over 90% occurring only once. Deletions cut 7 bases from V and 3 bases from J, with 13 bases between. Germline CDR1 MNHNS, CDR2 SASEGT. This CDR3 contains 13 residues. This receptor was taken from a human donor in good health. The genes are TRBV6-1 and TRBJ2-7; a weak D match, TRBD1 (6 bases). Sample: T cells isolated from PBMCs. CDR3 loop: CASNVNRDYEQYF. CDR3 in DNA: TGTGCCAGCAATGTCAACAGGGACTACGAGCAGTACTTC.